This T cell receptor (beta chain) was observed in a study of blood T cell repertoires in COVID-19 (dated by TCRdb to between 2020 and 2021). About the study as a whole: Collaborator samples came from the United States, Italy and Spain and covered acute and convalescent phases of COVID-19. The prospective study material was composed of cDNA or gDNA derived from T cells, B-cell-depleted T cells, or PBMCs. Deeply sampled blood TCRbeta repertoires from subjects exposed to, actively infected with, or recovered from COVID-19 were included in the dataset. The repertoires were released in a freely available public database intended as a resource for research on the immune response to SARS-CoV-2. The samples were drawn from two sources: the first 160 participants of the ongoing ImmuneRACE study, and 1,254 subjects contributed by 6 global collaborators. A de-identified subject ID, COVID-19 status, age in years and sex were almost always included in the sample metadata. Where available, HLA class I and class II types were obtained from metadata supplied by the sample provider rather than from assay-based typing. The study at large found these results: Clinical and demographic metadata were provided uncurated, with the amount varying by source and participant.

The germline V gene supplies CDR1 ENHRY and CDR2 SYGVKD. The CDR3 holds 15 amino acids from the cysteine to the phenylalanine. The sequence is cut down to CDR3 DNA, 45 bases in frame from base 1. A distance of 18 bases separates the germline ends of V and J, which lose 7 bases and 5 bases respectively. Whole blood was collected in K2EDTA tubes by collaborating institutions according to the institutions' own protocols. For TCRbeta analysis, collaborator samples were shipped as frozen whole blood, as isolated PBMCs, or as DNA extracted from either sample type. The immunoSEQ Assay, a bias-controlled multiplex PCR, was used to amplify TCRbeta CDR3 regions from genomic DNA. The authors processed their data as follows. Nucleated cell counts per sample were estimated from amplification of reference gene primers within the assay. To quantify the absolute abundance of each unique TCRbeta CDR3 rearrangement, sequence reads were collapsed and filtered. For each sample, productive Simpson clonality was calculated by taking the square root of Simpson's diversity index across productive rearrangements. In TCRdb, the immuneACCESS table is reduced to in-frame sequences with V and J assigned. These tables do not hold every clone; where another copy was compared, an unresolved V gene accounts for under half, and the others remain unexplained. That table gives V, J and clone size, and the DNA gave D and trimming. In all, the sample holds about 160,000 clones, and roughly 85% of those were seen once. About 3.3% of the sample is held by the ten biggest clonotypes.

This clone was observed once. The clone's antigen remains unknown. No base quality values were provided; no much bigger clone lies one nucleotide off. The chain employs TRBV10-3 and TRBJ1-5; a weak D assignment points to TRBD1 (6 bases agree). Sample: peripheral blood. This clonotype was sampled from a human donor with acute or convalescent COVID-19. The donor label of this sample is uncertain. Read as DNA, the sequence is TGTGCCATCAAAGCCCAGGGGAAGGGTGATCAGCCCCAGCATTTT. It encodes CAIKAQGKGDQPQHF.